This T cell receptor (beta chain) stems from a study of OX40 agonist ivuxolimab in advanced cancers. Study-level information: Ivuxolimab is an agonistic anti-OX40 (CD134) antibody, and patients were treated with it. Study-level results: Some of the nonresponding patients also showed low levels of normalized T-cell clonal expansion. The expanded peripheral T cells' antigen specificity was not determined.

V shed 0 bases and J shed 0 bases, with 9 bases lying between them. Germline V gene lookup returns CDR1 LNHNV and CDR2 YYDKDF (reference sequence). The CDR3 runs to 16 residues. The count of this clone is one. Its antigen is not identified. The method was immunoSEQ multiplex PCR; TCRdb's version includes in-frame clones alone and lacks a portion of them. The data show tens of thousands of clones, around 90% seen once. The receptor was derived from an adult with an advanced solid tumor such as melanoma, head and neck, liver or kidney cancer. This rearrangement joins TRBV15 to TRBJ1-3; D gene uncertain. Source: CD4+ or CD8+ T cells sorted from blood, taken in a trial of the OX40 agonist ivuxolimab. CDR3 sequence reads: CATSRDPGISGNTIYF. Here the CDR3 DNA reads TGTGCCACCAGCAGAGACCCAGGAATCTCTGGAAACACCATATATTTT.